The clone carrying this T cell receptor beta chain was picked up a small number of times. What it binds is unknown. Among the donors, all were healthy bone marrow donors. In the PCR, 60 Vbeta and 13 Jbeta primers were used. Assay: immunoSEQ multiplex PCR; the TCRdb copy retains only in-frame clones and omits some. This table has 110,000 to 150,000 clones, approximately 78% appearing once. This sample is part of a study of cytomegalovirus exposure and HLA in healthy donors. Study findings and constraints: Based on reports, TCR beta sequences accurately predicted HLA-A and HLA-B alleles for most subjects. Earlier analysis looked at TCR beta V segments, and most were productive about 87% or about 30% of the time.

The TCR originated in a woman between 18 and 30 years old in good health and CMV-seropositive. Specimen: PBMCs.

The chain's CDR3 is CASSRDMGTPNYGYTF. The CDR3 DNA reads TGTGCCAGCAGTCGAGATATGGGCACCCCTAACTATGGCTACACCTTC. The rearrangement joins TRBV14 to TRBJ1-2, with no clear D. The CDR3 contains 16 residues. The V and J ends lost 6 bases and 0 bases respectively, with 17 bases between them. CDR1 is SGHDN and CDR2 is FVKESK in the germline V gene.